The sequence of this T cell receptor beta chain was determined in a study of high-grade serous ovarian cancer treatment subgroups. Trimming cost V 1 base and J 3 bases, with 12 bases left between them. The CDR3 runs 16 residues. The germline CDR1 and CDR2 sequences are SGHTA and FQGTGA. Tumor samples were obtained before definitive surgery or chemotherapy. Method: immunoSEQ multiplex PCR; TCRdb's copy keeps in-frame clones and lacks some. Among roughly 9,000 clones listed, approximately 75% were seen once. This chain connects TRBV7-3 to TRBJ2-2; D is unresolved. The receptor was derived from a human donor with high-grade serous ovarian cancer. Sequencing was performed on tumor tissue. CDR3 region: CASSLRGFGDTGELFF. For the CDR3, the DNA is TGTGCCAGCAGCTTAAGGGGATTTGGTGACACCGGGGAGCTGTTTTTT. The full variable domain, in which reference TRBV7-3 and TRBJ2-2 provide the parts outside the CDR3, is GAGVSQTPSNKVTEKGKYVELRCDPISGHTALYWYRQSLGQGPEFLIYFQGTGAADDSGLPNDRFFAVRPEGSVSTLKIQRTERGDSAVYLCASSLRGFGDTGELFFGEGSRLTVL.